The subject of this entry is one T cell receptor (beta chain). Its antigen is unidentified. The source of the sample is a study of CD8+CD57+ T cells in acquired aplastic anemia. Background on the study: Sorted CD4+ and CD8+ cells gave an average of roughly 3.3 ug of DNA.

There are 15 residues in the CDR3. Germline V gene sequence: CDR1 LNHNV, CDR2 YYDKDF (reference sequence). V was clipped by 1 base and J by 5 bases; unmatched bases: 6. TCR beta VDJ and CDR3 profiles were obtained from a genomic DNA template. TCRdb used MiXCR to reprocess the reads, holding one entry per CDR3 protein. Of around 140,000 distinct CDR3 sequences in the sample, roughly two fifths were seen once. The study, taken as a whole, reports: A significant difference in CD8+ Simpson's diversity between patients and controls was not found.

The sequence was obtained from a human donor in good health, serving as a control. The rearrangement links TRBV15 to TRBJ2-3; 7 bases are a match to TRBD2. The source material was sorted CD4+, CD8+, or CD8+CD57+ T cells (not recorded which) from PBMCs. The CDR3 protein is CATSRVREAVDTQYF. The CDR3, as DNA: TGTGCCACCAGCAGAGTCCGGGAGGCGGTAGATACGCAGTATTTT.